Following are 21 T cell receptor beta chains from one sample sequenced in a study of Graves' ophthalmopathy and Graves' hyperthyroidism. The authors amplified TCR beta CDR3 regions, and they did so from RNA transcripts for repertoire sequencing. HTBI-primed first-round RT-PCR preceded second-round multiplex PCR. TCRdb fed the multiplex PCR reads into MiXCR, producing one record per CDR3 protein. The sample includes more than 300,000 distinct CDR3 sequences, about 16% seen only once; the top ten take 5.5% to 7%. Sequencing input: peripheral blood. Receptors originate from a woman younger than 30 with stable Graves' hyperthyroidism.

This clonotype came up many times. The rearrangement joins TRBV9 to TRBJ2-5; D tentatively reads TRBD1 or TRBD2 (6 bases each). The CDR3 is made up of 16 amino acids. Germline V gene lookup returns CDR1 SGDLS and CDR2 YYNGEE. The ends were cut back, 3 bases at V and 5 bases at J, with 20 bases in the middle. DNA for the CDR3: TGTGCCAGCAGCGGTGATGGAGGGGGGCAGGCGGAGACCCAGTACTTC. It yields the protein CASSGDGGGQAETQYF. The entire variable domain, with the rest obtained from reference TRBV9 and TRBJ2-5, is as follows: DSGVTQTPKHLITATGQRVTLRCSPRSGDLSVYWYQQSLDQGLQFLIQYYNGEERAKGNILERFSAQQFPDLHSELNLSSLELGDSALYFCASSGDGGGQAETQYFGPGTRLLVL.

With respect to this clonotype: One end of the junction varies from germline; a read error may be responsible. The V gene is TRBV19, the J gene TRBJ2-4; 7 bases line up with TRBD1. The CDR3 covers 19 residues. CDR1 and CDR2 from the germline V gene are LNHDA and SQIVND (reference sequence). CDR3 sequence reads: CASSIVLSTGEARRGIKYF. The CDR3 DNA is TGTGCCAGTAGTATAGTTTTATCAACAGGGGAAGCCCGGCGAGGCATTAAGTACTTC. The variable domain in full, with the rest retrieved from reference TRBV19 and TRBJ2-4, is DGGITQSPKYLFRKEGQNVTLSCEQNLNHDAMYWYRQDPGQGLRLIYYSQIVNDFQKGDIAEGYSVSREKKESFPLTVTSAQKNPTAFYLCASSIVLSTGEARRGIKYFGAGTRLSVL.

This clonotype was recorded many times. V gene TRBV12-3 or TRBV12-4 combines with J gene TRBJ2-2; TRBD1 is a possible D gene (6 bases). The germline V and J ends were trimmed by 6 bases and 6 bases, with 14 bases remaining between them. This CDR3 comprises 14 residues. The CDR3, as DNA: TGTGCCAGCAGAACCACAGGGTTTGCCGGGGAGCTGTTTTTT. Translation gives CASRTTGFAGELFF.

This clonotype was observed many times. CDR3 DNA: TGCGCCAGCAGCCAAGATACCGGGATGGGCACTGAAGCTTTCTTT. It specifies CASSQDTGMGTEAFF. The V and J genes are TRBV4-1 and TRBJ1-1; D unresolved. With 0 bases removed from V and 4 bases from J, the gap between germline ends came to 12 bases. CDR1 MGHRA and CDR2 YSYEKL come from the germline V gene. This CDR3 contains 15 residues.

The V gene is TRBV11-2, the J gene TRBJ2-7; D call uncertain. Germline V lookup: CDR1 SGHAT, CDR2 FQNNGV. V was cut by 5 bases and J by 6 bases, with 11 bases left in between. This CDR3 spans 12 amino acids. CDR3 sequence reads: CASSPPNREQYF. As DNA, the CDR3 is TGTGCCAGCAGCCCACCCAACCGCGAGCAGTACTTC. The variable domain in full, with the rest retrieved from reference TRBV11-2 and TRBJ2-7, is EAGVAQSPRYKIIEKRQSVAFWCNPISGHATLYWYQQILGQGPKLLIQFQNNGVVDDSQLPKDRFSAERLKGVDSTLKIQPAKLEDSAVYLCASSPPNREQYFGPGTRLTVT.

There are many counts of this clonotype. This chain links TRBV11-3 with TRBJ1-1; 7 positions agree with TRBD1. The CDR3 is made up of 16 amino acids. From germline, CDR1 is SGHNT and CDR2 YENEEA. The trim removed 5 bases at V and 6 bases at J, leaving 15 bases unmatched. CDR3 amino acids: CASSPWDSSGRPEAFF. The CDR3 coding sequence is TGTGCCAGCAGCCCATGGGACAGCTCGGGCAGGCCTGAAGCTTTCTTT. The whole variable domain, filled in from reference TRBV11-3 and TRBJ1-1, reads EAGVVQSPRYKIIEKKQPVAFWCNPISGHNTLYWYLQNLGQGPELLIRYENEEAVDDSQLPKDRFSAERLKGVDSTLKIQPAELGDSAVYLCASSPWDSSGRPEAFFGQGTRLTVV.

This clonotype appeared many times. V usage is TRBV6-5 and J usage is TRBJ2-5; tentative D call: TRBD2 (5 bases). Germline lookup yields CDR1 MNHEY and CDR2 SVGAGI. Deletions cut 2 bases from V and 5 bases from J, with 18 bases between. This CDR3 has 16 residues. DNA of the CDR3: TGTGCCAGCAGTTACGAGAAAGGGAGCCCCACGGAGACCCAGTACTTC. Its translation: CASSYEKGSPTETQYF.

This clonotype was counted at least ten times. V gene TRBV6-1 combines with J gene TRBJ1-1; 8 bases are a match to TRBD1. Germline lookup yields CDR1 MNHNS and CDR2 SASEGT. Unmatched junction bases numbered 6, after V lost 5 bases and J lost 1 base. This CDR3 comprises 15 residues. CDR3 in amino acids: CASSRQGTGNTEAFF. The CDR3, as DNA: TGTGCCAGCAGTCGCCAAGGGACAGGGAACACTGAAGCTTTCTTT.

This clonotype was counted at least ten times. V and J are TRBV29-1 and TRBJ1-2; tentatively, D is TRBD1 (5 bases). Germline V CDR1 and CDR2: SQVTM, ANQGSEA. The CDR3 has 11 amino acids. The V gene lost 0 bases and the J gene lost 6 bases, with 5 bases spanning the gap. The chain's CDR3 is CSVEDRDGYTF. CDR3 sequence (DNA): TGCAGCGTTGAAGACAGGGATGGCTACACCTTC.

This clonotype was counted ten times or more. The V and J genes are TRBV27 and TRBJ2-5; TRBD2 aligns across 12 bases. Germline-derived CDR1 and CDR2 are MNHEY and SMNVEV (reference sequence). V lost 6 bases, J lost 1 base, and 3 bases stayed unmatched. The CDR3 extends over 15 amino acids. The CDR3 protein is CASSLLAGGQETQYF. CDR3 nucleotide sequence: TGTGCCAGCAGCTTACTAGCGGGGGGCCAAGAGACCCAGTACTTC.

This clonotype was found many times. The chain recombines TRBV19 with TRBJ1-1; no clear D gene. The germline V gene encodes CDR1 LNHDA and CDR2 SQIVND (reference sequence). CDR3 length: 14 amino acids. Trimming cost V 4 bases and J 0 bases, with 9 bases left between them. CDR3 region: CASSTMTVNTEAFF. In DNA, the CDR3 is TGTGCCAGTAGTACCATGACCGTGAACACTGAAGCTTTCTTT.

In this sample, this clonotype turned up many times. CDR3 coding DNA: TGTGCCAGCAGTTCCCTTCTCGTTACCGGGGAGCTGTTTTTT. This translates into CASSSLLVTGELFF. This chain connects TRBV6-5 to TRBJ2-2; D gene uncertain. V was clipped by 4 bases and J by 5 bases, with 11 bases between them. This CDR3 is 14 amino acids long. CDR1 and CDR2 (germline): MNHEY, SVGAGI.

This clonotype has a count of ten or more. The chain joins TRBV12-3 or TRBV12-4 to TRBJ1-6, with 7 bases that match TRBD1. The CDR3 contains 15 residues. J was trimmed by 8 bases and V by 6 bases; bases with no gene match: 10. CDR3 coding DNA: TGTGCCAGCAGGTGGACAGGATACCCCGATTCACCCCTCCACTTT. It encodes CASRWTGYPDSPLHF.

This clonotype has a count of ten or more. The chain couples TRBV12-3 or TRBV12-4 to TRBJ1-2; D gene ambiguous. CDR3 length: 15 amino acids. Trimming cost V 0 bases and J 2 bases, with 10 bases left between them. The CDR3 loop reads CASSLADTLNYGYTF. CDR3 bases: TGTGCCAGCAGTTTAGCCGACACCCTAAACTATGGCTACACCTTC.

This clonotype occurred many times. The CDR3 coding sequence is TGTGCCAGCAGTTTAACGACAGATAATTCACCCCTCCACTTT. Encoded protein: CASSLTTDNSPLHF. The V gene is TRBV12-3 or TRBV12-4, the J gene TRBJ1-6; possible D gene TRBD1, 5 bases. This CDR3 is 14 amino acids long. V lost 2 bases and J 5 bases, leaving 7 bases between the germline ends.

The rearrangement joins TRBV12-3 or TRBV12-4 to TRBJ1-1; D remains ambiguous. The CDR3 is made up of 13 amino acids. With 6 bases removed from V and 4 bases from J, the gap between germline ends came to 12 bases. The CDR3 DNA is TGTGCCAGCAGGAGGGAGGTGGGCACTGAAGCTTTCTTT. It specifies CASRREVGTEAFF.

The sample holds a few counts of this clonotype. The V and J genes are TRBV29-1 and TRBJ1-5; TRBD1 aligns across 11 bases. The CDR3 has 14 residues. Germline V gene lookup returns CDR1 SQVTM and CDR2 ANQGSEA. The junction had 6 bases not matched to a gene; V was cut back by 6 bases and J by 5 bases. This CDR3 is CSVKMGQGDQPQHF. In DNA, the CDR3 is TGCAGCGTAAAGATGGGACAGGGGGATCAGCCCCAGCATTTT.

This clonotype was seen at least ten times. The junction shows a germline mismatch at one end, possibly a read error. The chain couples TRBV6-1 to TRBJ1-1; 7 bases map to TRBD1. Germline V gene lookup returns CDR1 MNHNS and CDR2 SASEGT. The CDR3 runs 15 residues. CDR3 nucleotides: TGTGCCAGCACTGGGCCATCAGGGGGGAACACTGAAGTTTTCTTT. Translating gives CASTGPSGGNTEVFF.

This clonotype has a count of ten or more. The chain employs TRBV12-3 or TRBV12-4 and TRBJ2-7; D remains unclear. The CDR3 totals 13 residues. Trimming cost V 3 bases and J 4 bases, with 10 bases left between them. CDR3 region: CASSFNGDYEQYF. In DNA, the CDR3 is TGTGCCAGCAGTTTCAATGGGGATTACGAGCAGTACTTC.

This chain connects TRBV6-2 or TRBV6-3 to TRBJ1-1; TRBD1 aligns across 7 bases. Germline lookup yields CDR1 MNHEY and CDR2 SVGEGT. The length of the CDR3 is 14 residues. Trimming removed 5 bases from V and 1 base from J; junction bases left unmatched: 4. The CDR3 loop is CASSGQVKNTEAFF. The CDR3 coding sequence is TGTGCCAGCAGTGGACAGGTGAAGAACACTGAAGCTTTCTTT.

This clonotype has at least ten counts. The chain combines TRBV20-1 with TRBJ1-6; D gene uncertain. Trimming shortened V by 5 bases and J by 0 bases, and 14 bases separated the two germline ends. This CDR3 spans 16 amino acids. Germline CDR1 is DFQATT and CDR2 is SNEGSKA (reference sequence). The CDR3 sequence is CSAGLHSSSYNSPLHF. The CDR3 nucleotides read TGCAGTGCTGGCCTACATTCGAGCTCCTATAATTCACCCCTCCACTTT.